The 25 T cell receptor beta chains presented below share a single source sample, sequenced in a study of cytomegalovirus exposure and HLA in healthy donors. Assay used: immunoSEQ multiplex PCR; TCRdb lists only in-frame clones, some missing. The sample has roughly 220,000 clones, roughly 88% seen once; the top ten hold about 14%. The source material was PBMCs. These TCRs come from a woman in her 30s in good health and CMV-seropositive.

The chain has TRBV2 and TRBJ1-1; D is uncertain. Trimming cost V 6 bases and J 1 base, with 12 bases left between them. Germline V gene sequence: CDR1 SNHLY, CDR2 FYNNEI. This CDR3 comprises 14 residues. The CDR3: CASRKQETNTEAFF. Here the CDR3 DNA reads TGTGCCAGCAGGAAACAAGAAACGAACACTGAAGCTTTCTTT.

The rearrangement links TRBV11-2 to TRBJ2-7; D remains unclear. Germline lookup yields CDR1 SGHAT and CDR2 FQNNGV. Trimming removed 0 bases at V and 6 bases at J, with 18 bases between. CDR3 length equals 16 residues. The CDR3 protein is CASSLEAFGEWFEQYF. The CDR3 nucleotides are TGTGCCAGCAGCTTAGAGGCCTTTGGAGAATGGTTCGAGCAGTACTTC.

CDR3 nucleotides: TGTGCCAGCTATAACCTAGCGGGAGGAGGGAATGAGCAGTTCTTC. Protein product: CASYNLAGGGNEQFF. The V and J genes are TRBV27 and TRBJ2-1, with 11 positions matching TRBD2. CDR1 and CDR2 (germline): MNHEY, SMNVEV (reference sequence). This CDR3 is 15 amino acids long. V lost 8 bases and J lost 7; bases outside the gene matches: 10.

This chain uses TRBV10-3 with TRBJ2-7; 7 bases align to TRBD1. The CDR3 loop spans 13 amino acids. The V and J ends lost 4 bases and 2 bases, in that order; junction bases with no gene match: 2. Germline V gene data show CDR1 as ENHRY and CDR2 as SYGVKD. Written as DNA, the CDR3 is TGTGCCATCAGTGCGGGACAGCCCTACGAGCAGTACTTC. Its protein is CAISAGQPYEQYF.

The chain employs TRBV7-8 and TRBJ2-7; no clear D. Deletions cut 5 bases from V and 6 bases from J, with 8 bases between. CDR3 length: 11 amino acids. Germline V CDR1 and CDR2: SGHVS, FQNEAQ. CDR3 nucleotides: TGTGCCAGCAGCCCCTCATCCGAGCAGTACTTC. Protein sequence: CASSPSSEQYF. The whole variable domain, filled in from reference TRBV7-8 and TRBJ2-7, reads GAGVSQSPRYKVAKRGQDVALRCDPISGHVSLFWYQQALGQGPEFLTYFQNEAQLDKSGLPSDRFFAERPEGSVSTLKIQRTQQEDSAVYLCASSPSSEQYFGPGTRLTVT.

Here the CDR3 DNA reads TGTGCCAGCAGCCCTTATGTGGTTGGGCGCGCGGGGGGGAATGAGCAGTTCTTC. This sequence encodes CASSPYVVGRAGGNEQFF. The V call is TRBV7-6, the J call TRBJ2-1; 9 bases line up with TRBD2. Unmatched junction bases numbered 18, after V lost 5 bases and J lost 7 bases. This CDR3 has 18 amino acids. CDR1 is SGHVS, CDR2 FNYEAQ, per germline.

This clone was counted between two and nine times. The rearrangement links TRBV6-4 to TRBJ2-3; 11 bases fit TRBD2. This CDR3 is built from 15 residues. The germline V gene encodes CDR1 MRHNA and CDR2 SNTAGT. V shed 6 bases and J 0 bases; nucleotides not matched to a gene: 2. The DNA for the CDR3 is TGTGCCAGCAGCACTAGCGGGGGAAGCACAGATACGCAGTATTTT. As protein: CASSTSGGSTDTQYF.

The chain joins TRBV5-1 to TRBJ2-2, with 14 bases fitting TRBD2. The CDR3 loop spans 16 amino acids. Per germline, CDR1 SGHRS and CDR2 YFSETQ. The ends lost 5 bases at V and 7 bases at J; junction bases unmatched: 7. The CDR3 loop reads CASRSGLAGENGELFF. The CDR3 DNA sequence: TGCGCCAGCAGATCGGGACTAGCGGGAGAAAACGGGGAGCTGTTTTTT.

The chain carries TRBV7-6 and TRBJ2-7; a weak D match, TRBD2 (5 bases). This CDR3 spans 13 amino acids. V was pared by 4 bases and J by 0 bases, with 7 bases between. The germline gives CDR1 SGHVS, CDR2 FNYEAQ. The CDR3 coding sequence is TGTGCCAGCAGCTCCGCGGGCTCCTACGAGCAGTACTTC. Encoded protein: CASSSAGSYEQYF.

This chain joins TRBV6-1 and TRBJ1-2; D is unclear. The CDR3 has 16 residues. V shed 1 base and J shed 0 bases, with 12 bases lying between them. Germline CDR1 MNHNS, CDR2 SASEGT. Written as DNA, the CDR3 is TGTGCCAGCAGTGAAGTCTTGGCAGGAGCTAACTATGGCTACACCTTC. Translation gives CASSEVLAGANYGYTF.

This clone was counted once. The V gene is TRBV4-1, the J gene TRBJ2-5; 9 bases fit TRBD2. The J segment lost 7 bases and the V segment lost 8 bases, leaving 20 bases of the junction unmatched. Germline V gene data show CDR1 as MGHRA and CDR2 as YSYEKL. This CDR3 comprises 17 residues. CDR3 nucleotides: TGCGCCAGCTCATACCCCCCAGAGGTAGCGGGAGATGGGACCCAGTACTTC. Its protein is CASSYPPEVAGDGTQYF.

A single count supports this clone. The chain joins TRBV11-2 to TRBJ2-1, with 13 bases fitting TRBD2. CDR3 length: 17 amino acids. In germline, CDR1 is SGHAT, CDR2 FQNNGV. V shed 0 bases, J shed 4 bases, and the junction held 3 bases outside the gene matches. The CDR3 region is CASSLEWTSGRYNEQFF. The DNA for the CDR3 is TGTGCCAGCAGCTTAGAATGGACTAGCGGGAGATACAATGAGCAGTTCTTC. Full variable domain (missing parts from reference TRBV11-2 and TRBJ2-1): EAGVAQSPRYKIIEKRQSVAFWCNPISGHATLYWYQQILGQGPKLLIQFQNNGVVDDSQLPKDRFSAERLKGVDSTLKIQPAKLEDSAVYLCASSLEWTSGRYNEQFFGPGTRLTVL.

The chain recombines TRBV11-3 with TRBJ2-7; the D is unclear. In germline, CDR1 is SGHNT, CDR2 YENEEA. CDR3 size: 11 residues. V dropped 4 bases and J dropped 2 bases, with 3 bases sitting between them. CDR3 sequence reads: CASSSAYEQYF. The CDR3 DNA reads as TGTGCCAGCAGCTCCGCCTACGAGCAGTACTTC.

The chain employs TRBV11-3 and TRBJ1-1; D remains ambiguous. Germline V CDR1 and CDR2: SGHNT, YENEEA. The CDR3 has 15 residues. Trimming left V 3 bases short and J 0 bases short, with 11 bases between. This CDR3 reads CASSFRASMNTEAFF. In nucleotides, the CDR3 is TGTGCCAGCAGCTTCCGGGCGTCGATGAACACTGAAGCTTTCTTT.

The CDR3 here is CASSLGFRESGYTF. As DNA, the CDR3 is TGTGCCAGCAGTTTAGGGTTTAGGGAGTCTGGCTACACCTTC. This chain connects TRBV28 to TRBJ1-2; D remains unclear. Germline V gene lookup returns CDR1 MDHEN and CDR2 SYDVKM. The CDR3 sequence is 14 residues long. V gave up 2 bases and J gave up 7 bases, with 14 bases separating them.

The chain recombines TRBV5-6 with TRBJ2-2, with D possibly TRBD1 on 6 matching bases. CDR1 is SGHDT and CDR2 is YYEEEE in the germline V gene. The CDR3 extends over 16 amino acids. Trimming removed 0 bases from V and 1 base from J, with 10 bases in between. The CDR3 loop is CASSLVDRRNTGELFF. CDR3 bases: TGTGCCAGCAGCTTGGTCGACAGGAGGAACACCGGGGAGCTGTTTTTT.

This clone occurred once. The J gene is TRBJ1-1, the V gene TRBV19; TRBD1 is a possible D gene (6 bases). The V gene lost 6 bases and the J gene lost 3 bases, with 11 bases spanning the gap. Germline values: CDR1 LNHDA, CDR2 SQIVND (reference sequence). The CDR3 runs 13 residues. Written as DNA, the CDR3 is TGTGCCAGTAGATGGCGACAGGACACTGAAGCTTTCTTT. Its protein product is CASRWRQDTEAFF. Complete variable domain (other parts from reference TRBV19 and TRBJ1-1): DGGITQSPKYLFRKEGQNVTLSCEQNLNHDAMYWYRQDPGQGLRLIYYSQIVNDFQKGDIAEGYSVSREKKESFPLTVTSAQKNPTAFYLCASRWRQDTEAFFGQGTRLTVV.

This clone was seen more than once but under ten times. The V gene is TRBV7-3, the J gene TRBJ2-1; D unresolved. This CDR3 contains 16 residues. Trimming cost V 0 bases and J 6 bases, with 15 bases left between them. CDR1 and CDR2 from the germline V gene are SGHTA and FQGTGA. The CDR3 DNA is TGTGCCAGCAGCTTAACGACTGGGCTAGTAGTCAATGAGCAGTTCTTC. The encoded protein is CASSLTTGLVVNEQFF. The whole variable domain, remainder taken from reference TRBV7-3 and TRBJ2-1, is GAGVSQTPSNKVTEKGKYVELRCDPISGHTALYWYRQSLGQGPEFLIYFQGTGAADDSGLPNDRFFAVRPEGSVSTLKIQRTERGDSAVYLCASSLTTGLVVNEQFFGPGTRLTVL.

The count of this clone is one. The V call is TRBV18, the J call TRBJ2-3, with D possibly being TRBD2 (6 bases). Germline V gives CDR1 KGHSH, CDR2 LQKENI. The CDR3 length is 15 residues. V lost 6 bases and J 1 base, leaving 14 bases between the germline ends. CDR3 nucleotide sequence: TGTGCCAGCTCTCCCAGGGTAGCGGGCACAGATACGCAGTATTTT. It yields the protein CASSPRVAGTDTQYF.

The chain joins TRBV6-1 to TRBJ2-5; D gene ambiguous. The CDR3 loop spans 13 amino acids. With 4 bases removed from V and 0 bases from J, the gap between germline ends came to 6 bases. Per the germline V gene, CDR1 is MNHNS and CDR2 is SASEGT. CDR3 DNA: TGTGCCAGCAGTGGGACGTACCAAGAGACCCAGTACTTC. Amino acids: CASSGTYQETQYF.

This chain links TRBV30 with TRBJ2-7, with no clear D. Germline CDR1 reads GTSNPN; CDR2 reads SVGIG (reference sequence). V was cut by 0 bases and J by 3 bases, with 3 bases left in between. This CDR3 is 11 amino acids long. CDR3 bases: TGTGCCTGGAGTGTTTTCTACGAGCAGTACTTC. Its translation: CAWSVFYEQYF.

CDR3 nucleotides: TGTGCCGGCGCAGGGGGCCGGGGACAGCCCCAGCATTTT. Protein: CAGAGGRGQPQHF. The chain carries TRBV6-5 and TRBJ1-5, with TRBD1 matching 8 bases. Germline assignment: CDR1 MNHEY and CDR2 SVGAGI. The CDR3 is 13 amino acids. V lost 11 bases to trimming and J lost 7 bases; unmatched junction nucleotides: 10.

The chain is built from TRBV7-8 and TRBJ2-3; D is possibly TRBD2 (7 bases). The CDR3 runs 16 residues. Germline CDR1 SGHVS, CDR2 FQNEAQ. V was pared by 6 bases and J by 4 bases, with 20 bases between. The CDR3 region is CASSRGRGGSPDTQYF. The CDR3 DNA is TGTGCCAGCAGTCGAGGCAGGGGCGGGAGCCCAGATACGCAGTATTTT.

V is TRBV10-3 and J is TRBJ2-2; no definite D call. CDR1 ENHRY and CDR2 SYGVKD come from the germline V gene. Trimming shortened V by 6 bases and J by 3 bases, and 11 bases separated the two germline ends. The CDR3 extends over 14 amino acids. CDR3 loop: CAISGRADTGELFF. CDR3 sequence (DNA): TGTGCCATCAGCGGCCGCGCGGACACCGGGGAGCTGTTTTTT.

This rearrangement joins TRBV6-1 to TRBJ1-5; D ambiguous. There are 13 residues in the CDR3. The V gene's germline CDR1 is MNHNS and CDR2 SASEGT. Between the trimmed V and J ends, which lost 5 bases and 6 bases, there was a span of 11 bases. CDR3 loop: CASSIGPGQPQHF. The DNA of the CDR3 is TGTGCCAGCAGTATAGGACCGGGTCAGCCCCAGCATTTT.